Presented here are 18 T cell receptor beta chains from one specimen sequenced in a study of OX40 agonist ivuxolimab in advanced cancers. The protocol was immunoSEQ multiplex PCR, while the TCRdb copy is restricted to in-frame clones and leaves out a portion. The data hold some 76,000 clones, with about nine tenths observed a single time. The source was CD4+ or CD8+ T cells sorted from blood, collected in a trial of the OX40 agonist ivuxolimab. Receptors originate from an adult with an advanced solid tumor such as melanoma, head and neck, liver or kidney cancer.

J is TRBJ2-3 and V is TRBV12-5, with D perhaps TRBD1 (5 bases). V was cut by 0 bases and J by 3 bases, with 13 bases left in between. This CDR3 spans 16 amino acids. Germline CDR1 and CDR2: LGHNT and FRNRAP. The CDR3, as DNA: TGTGCTAGTGGTTTGGTAAGGCAGGGATGGACAGATACGCAGTATTTT. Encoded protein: CASGLVRQGWTDTQYF.

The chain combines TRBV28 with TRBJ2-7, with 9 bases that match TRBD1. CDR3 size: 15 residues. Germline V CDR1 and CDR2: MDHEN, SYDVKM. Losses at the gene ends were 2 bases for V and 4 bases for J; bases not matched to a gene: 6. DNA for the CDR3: TGTGCCAGCAGTTTAGGGACAGGGAAGGGGTACGAGCAGTACTTC. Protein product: CASSLGTGKGYEQYF.

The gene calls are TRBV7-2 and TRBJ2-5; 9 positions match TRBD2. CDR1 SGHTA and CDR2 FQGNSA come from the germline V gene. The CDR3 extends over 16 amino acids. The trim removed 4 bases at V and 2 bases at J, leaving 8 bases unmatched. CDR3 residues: CASSSQAGGYQETQYF. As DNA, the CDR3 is TGTGCCAGCAGCTCCCAAGCGGGGGGTTATCAAGAGACCCAGTACTTC.

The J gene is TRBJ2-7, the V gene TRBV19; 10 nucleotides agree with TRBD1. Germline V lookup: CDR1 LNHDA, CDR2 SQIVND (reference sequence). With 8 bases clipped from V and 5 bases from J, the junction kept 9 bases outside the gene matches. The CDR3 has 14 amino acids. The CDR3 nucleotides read TGTGCCAGTTCTAGGACAGGGGGTTTTGACGAGCAGTACTTC. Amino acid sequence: CASSRTGGFDEQYF.

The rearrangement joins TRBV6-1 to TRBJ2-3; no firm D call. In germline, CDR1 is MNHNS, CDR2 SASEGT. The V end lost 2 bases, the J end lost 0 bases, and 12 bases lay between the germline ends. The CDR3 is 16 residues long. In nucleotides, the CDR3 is TGTGCCAGCAGTGAACCGACCGTTACTAGCACAGATACGCAGTATTTT. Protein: CASSEPTVTSTDTQYF.

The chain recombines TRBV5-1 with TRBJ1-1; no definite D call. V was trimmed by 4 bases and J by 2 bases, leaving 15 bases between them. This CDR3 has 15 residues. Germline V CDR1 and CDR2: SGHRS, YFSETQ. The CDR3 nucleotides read TGCGCCAGCAGCCACGAGACGGAGGGTAACACTGAAGCTTTCTTT. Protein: CASSHETEGNTEAFF.

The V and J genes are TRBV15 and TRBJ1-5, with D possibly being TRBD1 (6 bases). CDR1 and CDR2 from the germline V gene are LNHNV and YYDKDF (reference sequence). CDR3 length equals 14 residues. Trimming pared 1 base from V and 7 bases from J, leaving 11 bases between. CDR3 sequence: CATSRGTVYQPQHF. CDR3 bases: TGTGCCACCAGCAGAGGGACAGTCTACCAGCCCCAGCATTTT.

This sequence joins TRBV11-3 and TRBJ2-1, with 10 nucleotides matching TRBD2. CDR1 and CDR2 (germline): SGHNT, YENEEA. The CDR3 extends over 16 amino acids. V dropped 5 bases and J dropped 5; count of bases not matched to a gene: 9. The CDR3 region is CASSRSPSGGDNEQFF. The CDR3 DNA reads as TGTGCCAGCAGCCGCTCTCCTAGCGGGGGAGACAATGAGCAGTTCTTC.

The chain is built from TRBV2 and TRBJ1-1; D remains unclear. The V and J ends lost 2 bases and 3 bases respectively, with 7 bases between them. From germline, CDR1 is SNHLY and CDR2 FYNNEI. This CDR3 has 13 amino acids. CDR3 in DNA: TGTGCCAGCAGTGAATTGAGGGACACTGAAGCTTTCTTT. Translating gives CASSELRDTEAFF. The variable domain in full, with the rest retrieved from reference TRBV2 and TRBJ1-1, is EPEVTQTPSHQVTQMGQEVILRCVPISNHLYFYWYRQILGQKVEFLVSFYNNEISEKSEIFDDQFSVERPDGSNFTLKIRSTKLEDSAMYFCASSELRDTEAFFGQGTRLTVV.

The CDR3 spells CASSQDNWGHYGYTF. CDR3 in DNA: TGCGCCAGCAGCCAAGATAACTGGGGCCACTATGGCTACACCTTC. V gene TRBV4-1 combines with J gene TRBJ1-2, with TRBD1 as a possible D gene (5 bases). Germline CDR1 reads MGHRA; CDR2 reads YSYEKL. V lost 0 bases to trimming and J lost 3 bases, with 11 bases between them. The CDR3 has 15 amino acids.

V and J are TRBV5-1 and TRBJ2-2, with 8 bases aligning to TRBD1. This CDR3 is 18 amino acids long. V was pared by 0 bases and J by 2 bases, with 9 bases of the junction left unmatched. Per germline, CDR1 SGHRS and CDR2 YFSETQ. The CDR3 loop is CASSLGQGPIANTGELFF. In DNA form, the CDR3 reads TGCGCCAGCAGCTTGGGACAGGGGCCGATCGCAAACACCGGGGAGCTGTTTTTT.

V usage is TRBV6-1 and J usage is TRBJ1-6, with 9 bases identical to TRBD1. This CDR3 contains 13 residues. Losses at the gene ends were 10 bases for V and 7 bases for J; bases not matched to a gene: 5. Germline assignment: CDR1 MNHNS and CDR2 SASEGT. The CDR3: CATLGQGNSPLHF. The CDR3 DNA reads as TGTGCCACCTTAGGACAGGGGAATTCACCCCTCCACTTT.

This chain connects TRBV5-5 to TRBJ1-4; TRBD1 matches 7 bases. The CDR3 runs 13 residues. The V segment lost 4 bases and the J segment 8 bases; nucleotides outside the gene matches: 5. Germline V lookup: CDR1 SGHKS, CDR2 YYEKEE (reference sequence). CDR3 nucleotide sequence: TGTGCCAGCAGCCGGGACAGTGGAGAAAAACTGTTTTTT. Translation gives CASSRDSGEKLFF.

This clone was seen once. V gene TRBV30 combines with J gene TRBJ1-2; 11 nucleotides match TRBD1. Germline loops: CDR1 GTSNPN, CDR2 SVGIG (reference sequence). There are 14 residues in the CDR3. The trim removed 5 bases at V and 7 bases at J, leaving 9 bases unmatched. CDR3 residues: CAWGTGQGAVGYTF. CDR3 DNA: TGTGCCTGGGGGACCGGACAGGGGGCTGTTGGCTACACCTTC.

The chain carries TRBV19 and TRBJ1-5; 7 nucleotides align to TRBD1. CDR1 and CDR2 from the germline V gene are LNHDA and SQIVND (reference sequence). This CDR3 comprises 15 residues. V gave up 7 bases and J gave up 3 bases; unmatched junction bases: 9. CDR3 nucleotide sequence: TGTGCCAGTACTCCACCCGGGACAGTCAATCAGCCCCAGCATTTT. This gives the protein CASTPPGTVNQPQHF. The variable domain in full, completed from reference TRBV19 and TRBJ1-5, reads DGGITQSPKYLFRKEGQNVTLSCEQNLNHDAMYWYRQDPGQGLRLIYYSQIVNDFQKGDIAEGYSVSREKKESFPLTVTSAQKNPTAFYLCASTPPGTVNQPQHFGDGTRLSIL.

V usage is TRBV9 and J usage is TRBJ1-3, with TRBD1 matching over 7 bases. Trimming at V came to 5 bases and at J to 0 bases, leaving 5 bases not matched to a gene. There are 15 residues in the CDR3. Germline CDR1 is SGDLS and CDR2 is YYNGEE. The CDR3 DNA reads TGTGCCAGCAGTCCGGGACAGACCTCTGGAAACACCATATATTTT. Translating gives CASSPGQTSGNTIYF.

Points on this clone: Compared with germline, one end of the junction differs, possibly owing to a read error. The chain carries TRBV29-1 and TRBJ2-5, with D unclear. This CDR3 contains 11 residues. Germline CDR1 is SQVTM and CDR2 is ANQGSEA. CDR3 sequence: CSFDLQETQYF. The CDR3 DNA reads TGCAGCTTTGACTTGCAAGAGACCCAGTACTTC.

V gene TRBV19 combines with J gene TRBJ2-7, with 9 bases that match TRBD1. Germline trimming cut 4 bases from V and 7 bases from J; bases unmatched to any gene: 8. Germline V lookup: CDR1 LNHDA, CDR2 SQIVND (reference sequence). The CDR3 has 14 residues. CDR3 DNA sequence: TGTGCCAGTAGTACCGGACAGGGGAAAGGGGAGCAGTACTTC. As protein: CASSTGQGKGEQYF.